This T cell receptor (beta chain) is from a study of long-term antiretroviral therapy in people with HIV. Study-level results: Clones expanded before ART dominated the repertoire at all time points.

About this clone itself: The antigen is not known.

The assay used was immunoSEQ (version v3.0), run at survey level. For each individual sample, sequencing targeted roughly 40,000-50,000 T-cell genomes. Clones were sequenced by immunoSEQ multiplex PCR, and TCRdb holds only the in-frame ones, with some missing. Of more than 15,000 clones listed, roughly three quarters are singletons. United States facilities provided treatment to all participants with HIV. The samples comprised about 1-10 million cryopreserved PBMC ahead of DNA extraction. V lost 5 bases to trimming and J lost 0 bases, with 5 bases between them. Germline CDR1 is SGHTA and CDR2 is FQGNSA. The CDR3 contains 14 residues.

This sequence originates from a woman aged 40 to 50 with HIV. The starting material was unsorted PBMCs, obtained 2.3 years after starting antiretroviral therapy. The rearrangement links TRBV7-2 to TRBJ1-6; no reliable D call. DNA for the CDR3: TGTGCCAGCAGCCTAGGCTCCTATAATTCACCCCTCCACTTT. It is translated as CASSLGSYNSPLHF.